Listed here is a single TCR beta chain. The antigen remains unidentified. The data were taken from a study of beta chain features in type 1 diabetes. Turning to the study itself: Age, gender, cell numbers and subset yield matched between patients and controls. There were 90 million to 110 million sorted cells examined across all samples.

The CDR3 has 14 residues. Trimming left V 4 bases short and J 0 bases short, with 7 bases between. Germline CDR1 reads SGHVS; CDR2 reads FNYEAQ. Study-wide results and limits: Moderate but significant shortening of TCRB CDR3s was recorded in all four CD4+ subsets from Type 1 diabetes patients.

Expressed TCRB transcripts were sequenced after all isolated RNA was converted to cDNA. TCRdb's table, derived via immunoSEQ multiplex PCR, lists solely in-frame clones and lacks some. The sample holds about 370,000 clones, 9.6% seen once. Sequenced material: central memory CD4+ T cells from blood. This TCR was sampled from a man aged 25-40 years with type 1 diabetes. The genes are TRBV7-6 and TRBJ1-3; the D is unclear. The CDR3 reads CASSSRFSGNTIYF. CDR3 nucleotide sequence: TGTGCCAGCAGCTCAAGGTTCTCTGGAAACACCATATATTTT.